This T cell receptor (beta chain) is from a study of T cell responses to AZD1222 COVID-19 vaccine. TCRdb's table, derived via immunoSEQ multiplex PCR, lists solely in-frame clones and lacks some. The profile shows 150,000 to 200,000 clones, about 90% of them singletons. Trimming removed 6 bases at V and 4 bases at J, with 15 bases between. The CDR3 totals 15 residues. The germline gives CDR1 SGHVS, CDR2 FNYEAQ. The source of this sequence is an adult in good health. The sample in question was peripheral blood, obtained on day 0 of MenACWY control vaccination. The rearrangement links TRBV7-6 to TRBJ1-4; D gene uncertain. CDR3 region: CASRSLLERNEKLFF. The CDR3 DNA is TGTGCCAGCAGGAGCTTGTTGGAACGTAATGAAAAACTGTTTTTT.